A single sample is the source of the 9 T cell receptor beta chains below, sequenced in a study of long-term antiretroviral therapy in people with HIV. Assay version v3.0 of immunoSEQ was used, and it was run at survey level. Some clones are missing from TCRdb's copy, which holds only in-frame ones; the method was immunoSEQ multiplex PCR. Of about 39,000 clones in the sample, approximately 85% were seen once. Here the sequenced sample was unsorted PBMCs, taken 3.1 years after starting antiretroviral therapy. The source of these receptors is a woman aged 50 to 60 with HIV.

The V and J genes are TRBV5-5 and TRBJ1-1; D might be TRBD1 (5 bases). The V and J ends lost 4 bases and 3 bases respectively, with 19 bases between them. Germline CDR1 and CDR2: SGHKS and YYEKEE (reference sequence). The CDR3 consists of 16 residues. CDR3 sequence: CASSLDGQGRHTEAFF. The CDR3 DNA reads as TGTGCCAGCAGCCTGGATGGCCAGGGTAGACACACTGAAGCTTTCTTT.

The V call is TRBV2, the J call TRBJ1-2; weak D call: TRBD1 (6 bases). With 4 bases removed from V and 4 bases from J, the gap between germline ends came to 13 bases. The germline CDR1 and CDR2 sequences are SNHLY and FYNNEI. The CDR3 totals 14 residues. Here the CDR3 reads CASSGQATLYGYTF. As DNA, the CDR3 is TGTGCCAGCAGTGGACAGGCGACACTCTATGGCTACACCTTC.

This sequence joins TRBV6-6 and TRBJ2-7; weak D call: TRBD2 (6 bases). The CDR3 is made up of 13 amino acids. Trimming left V 0 bases short and J 7 bases short, with 10 bases between. CDR1 MNHNY and CDR2 SVGAGI come from the germline V gene (reference sequence). CDR3 protein: CASSYSRGREQYF. The CDR3 nucleotides read TGTGCCAGCAGTTACTCGCGGGGCCGGGAGCAGTACTTC.

This clone showed up just once. The chain links TRBV6-4 to TRBJ1-5, with TRBD1 matching 7 bases. The CDR3 spans 14 residues. Germline CDR1 reads MRHNA; CDR2 reads SNTAGT. Trimming removed 7 bases from V and 3 bases from J; junction bases left unmatched: 6. Here the CDR3 reads CASTWGQINQPQHF. The CDR3 DNA reads TGTGCCAGCACGTGGGGACAGATCAATCAGCCCCAGCATTTT.

This clone appeared a few times. J is TRBJ1-2 and V is TRBV19; D unresolved. The CDR3 is made up of 12 amino acids. Trimming left V 8 bases short and J 4 bases short, with 11 bases between. The germline gives CDR1 LNHDA, CDR2 SQIVND (reference sequence). The DNA of the CDR3 is TGTGCCAGTTCGCTAAAAAGCTATGGCTACACCTTC. Translated: CASSLKSYGYTF.

The rearrangement joins TRBV11-3 to TRBJ2-2, with unresolved D. Germline CDR1 reads SGHNT; CDR2 reads YENEEA. V was shortened by 0 bases and J by 6 bases, with 2 bases between the two germline ends. This CDR3 has 12 amino acids. CDR3 nucleotide sequence: TGTGCCAGCAGCTTAGAGTCCGGGGAGCTGTTTTTT. Its translation is CASSLESGELFF.

This clone was recorded once. The rearrangement uses TRBV10-3 and TRBJ2-7; weak D call: TRBD1 (6 bases). CDR3 size: 14 residues. Germline-derived CDR1 and CDR2 are ENHRY and SYGVKD. The V and J ends lost 5 bases and 2 bases respectively, with 13 bases between them. Here the CDR3 reads CAISYDRMAYEQYF. The CDR3 DNA sequence: TGTGCCATCAGTTACGACAGGATGGCCTACGAGCAGTACTTC.

V and J are TRBV13 and TRBJ2-4; D is ambiguous. This CDR3 is 15 amino acids long. Between the trimmed V and J ends, which lost 6 bases and 0 bases, there was a span of 12 bases. Per germline, CDR1 PRHDT and CDR2 FYEKMQ (reference sequence). The CDR3 is CASRLGRIAKNIQYF. CDR3 bases: TGTGCCAGCAGACTCGGACGGATAGCCAAAAACATTCAGTACTTC. Full variable domain (missing parts from reference TRBV13 and TRBJ2-4): AAGVIQSPRHLIKEKRETATLKCYPIPRHDTVYWYQQGPGQDPQFLISFYEKMQSDKGSIPDRFSAQQFSDYHSELNMSSLELGDSALYFCASRLGRIAKNIQYFGAGTRLSVL.

This clone was detected once. The CDR3 protein is CASSYQFAGNTIYF. In DNA form, the CDR3 reads TGTGCCAGCAGTTACCAATTCGCAGGAAACACCATATATTTT. The chain uses TRBV6-6 and TRBJ1-3, with D hard to call. The CDR3 loop spans 14 amino acids. V lost 2 bases to trimming and J lost 4 bases, with 9 bases between them. Germline CDR1 reads MNHNY; CDR2 reads SVGAGI (reference sequence).